The entry that follows covers one TCR beta chain sequence. The antigen is not known. The data belong to a study of cytotoxic CD8 clonotypes in ibrutinib-treated CLL. CDR3 size: 17 residues. Germline-derived CDR1 and CDR2 are SGHRS and YFSETQ. With 3 bases clipped from V and 4 bases from J, the junction kept 7 bases outside the gene matches. Study-level findings and limits: Clonality increased at ibrutinib response, then returned toward baseline at progression. The study found baseline clonality above age-matched healthy donors, tracking circulating CD8+ T-cell counts.

TCR beta libraries used about 2 micrograms of genomic DNA from cryopreserved PBMCs. Sequencing used immunoSEQ multiplex PCR; TCRdb keeps in-frame clones, though not all of them. The table lists approximately 130,000 clones, 80% to 85% of them singletons, with 3% to 4% in the top ten. This chain uses TRBV5-1 with TRBJ2-2, with 12 nucleotides matching TRBD2. The source material was PBMCs, sampled after 24 months of ibrutinib treatment. The TCR comes from a human donor with chronic lymphocytic leukemia. CDR3 in amino acids: CASSSGLAGPTTGELFF. Here the CDR3 DNA reads TGCGCCAGCAGCTCCGGACTAGCGGGGCCGACCACCGGGGAGCTGTTTTTT.